This T cell receptor (beta chain) was sequenced during a study of T cell clones after liver transplantation (dated by TCRdb to the late 2010s). For context, the study as a whole: The samples were obtained from ITN030ST, a randomized trial that attempted immunosuppression withdrawal within 2 years after liver transplantation. Donor-reactive T cell clones were identified by TCRbeta sequencing after a pre-transplant mixed lymphocyte reaction and then tracked in post-transplant blood. As an antigen-independent comparator for the donor-reactive sequences, third party-reactive TCRbeta sequences from pre-transplant MLRs were identified as well. Of the eight recipients, a few were HCV-positive, while the remaining recipients had been transplanted for non-autoimmune, non-viral indications. No induction therapy was given to the subjects, and standard immunosuppression was administered until randomization at 12-24 months post-transplant. Tolerance meant complete immunosuppression withdrawal for at least one year without liver enzymes rising beyond twice the upper limit of normal. Blood samples were collected pre-transplant, pre-randomization before withdrawal, and post-randomization after either full withdrawal or failed withdrawal. The study cohort included 8 liver transplant recipients, of whom 3 were classified as tolerant and 5 as non-tolerant. Summary of the overall study and its limitations: Since no allograft tissue specimens were available, donor-reactive T cells may have migrated into the graft instead of being deleted. The conclusions were preliminary, being limited by small, heterogeneous patient numbers and by non-standardized post-transplant time points. When repertoire turnover was taken into account, detection of donor-reactive sequences was significantly reduced in 7 of 8 subjects for CD4 and in 8 of 8 subjects for CD8. Low numbers of available donor cells limited the measurable donor-reactive repertoire in a couple of subjects. A significant post-transplant decrease in circulating donor-reactive CD4 TCRbeta sequences was observed in 5 of 8 subjects, irrespective of tolerance or HCV status. The decline in donor-reactive sequences exceeded the decline in third party-reactive sequences, suggesting partial antigen-specific deletion that was unrelated to withdrawal success.

About this clone: The antigen it binds to is not known. Per-base quality was not reported, and no clone a single base away is much larger than it.

The time point label for this specimen denotes: pre-transplant. Unstimulated PBMCs, after thawing, were stained for CD3, CD4 and CD8 and then FACS-sorted into CD3+CD4+ and CD3+CD8+ populations. Randomization to immunosuppression withdrawal applied to every one of the 8 studied subjects. The Qiagen DNeasy Blood and Tissue Kit was used to isolate genomic DNA. Frozen genomic DNA underwent high-throughput TCRbeta CDR3 sequencing by immunoSEQ, including PCR amplification, mapping, bias correction and internal controls. The authors processed their data as follows. Productive rearrangements were retained, and unique TCRbeta sequences were defined by the CDR3 nucleotide sequence together with the V and J gene. Donor-reactive sequences required at least 5-fold expansion in CFSE-low cells versus unstimulated pre-transplant cells and at least 0.01% frequency. Minimum frequency thresholds were set for each subject based on the unstimulated sample with the lowest template count, ensuring at least 90% detection power. Jensen-Shannon divergence between the top 1000 TCRbeta sequences after and before transplant was used to measure repertoire turnover. Changes in detection of donor-reactive sequences were assessed with two-sided Fisher's exact tests. TCRdb took this table from immuneACCESS and kept in-frame rearrangements with V and J called. Such tables lack part of the clones; where checked against another copy, unresolved V genes explain under half of the gap, and the rest is unexplained. V, J and clone size derive from that table, while D and trimming were established from the DNA sequence. For this sample the table gives about 74,000 clones, of which about 80% were detected only once. The ten biggest clones cover about 0.63% of the sample.

Trimmed from V: 3 bases; trimmed from J: 8 bases; junction bases lacking a gene match: 11. Per the germline V gene, SGDLS is the CDR1 and YYNGEE is the CDR2. Including the terminal cysteine and phenylalanine, the CDR3 comprises 16 residues. Only CDR3 DNA remains: 48 bases, in frame from the first base. This TCR derives from a human donor who received a liver transplant. This material consisted of CD4+ T cells from blood, taken before liver transplant. The rearrangement combines TRBV9 with TRBJ2-1, with 10 bases in between that match TRBD1. The nucleotide sequence is TGTGCCAGCAGCGGAAAAGACAGGGGGCGCCATCATGAGCAGTTCTTC. Its coded protein is CASSGKDRGRHHEQFF.